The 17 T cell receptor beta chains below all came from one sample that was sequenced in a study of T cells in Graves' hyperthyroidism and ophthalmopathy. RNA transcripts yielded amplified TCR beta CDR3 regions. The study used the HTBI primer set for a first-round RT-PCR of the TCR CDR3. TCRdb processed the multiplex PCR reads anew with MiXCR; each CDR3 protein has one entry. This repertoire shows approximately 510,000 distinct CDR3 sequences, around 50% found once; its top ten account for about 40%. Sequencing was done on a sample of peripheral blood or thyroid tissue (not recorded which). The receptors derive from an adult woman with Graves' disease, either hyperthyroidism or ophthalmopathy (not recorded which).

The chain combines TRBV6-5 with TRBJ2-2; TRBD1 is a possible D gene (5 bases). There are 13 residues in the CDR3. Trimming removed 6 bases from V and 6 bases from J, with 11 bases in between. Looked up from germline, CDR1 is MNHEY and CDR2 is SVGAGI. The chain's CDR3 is CASRVGVSGELFF. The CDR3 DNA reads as TGTGCCAGCAGGGTAGGGGTTTCCGGGGAGCTGTTTTTT.

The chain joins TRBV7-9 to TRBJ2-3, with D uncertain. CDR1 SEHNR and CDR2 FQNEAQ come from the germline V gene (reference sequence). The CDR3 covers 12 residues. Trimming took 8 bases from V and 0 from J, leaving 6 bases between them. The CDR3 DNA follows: TGTGCCAGCCAGTACAGCACAGATACGCAGTATTTT. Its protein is CASQYSTDTQYF.

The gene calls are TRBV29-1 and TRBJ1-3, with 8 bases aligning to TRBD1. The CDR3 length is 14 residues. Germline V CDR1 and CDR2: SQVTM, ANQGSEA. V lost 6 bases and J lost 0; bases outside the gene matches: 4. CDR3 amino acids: CSVGTGFSGNTIYF. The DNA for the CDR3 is TGCAGCGTCGGGACAGGTTTCTCTGGAAACACCATATATTTT.

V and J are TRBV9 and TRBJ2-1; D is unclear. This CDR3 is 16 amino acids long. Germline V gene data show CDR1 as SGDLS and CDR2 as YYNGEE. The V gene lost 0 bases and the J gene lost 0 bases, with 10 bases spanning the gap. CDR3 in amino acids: CASSVDPEISYNEQFF. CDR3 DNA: TGTGCCAGCAGCGTAGACCCGGAGATCTCCTACAATGAGCAGTTCTTC. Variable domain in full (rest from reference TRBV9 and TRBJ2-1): DSGVTQTPKHLITATGQRVTLRCSPRSGDLSVYWYQQSLDQGLQFLIQYYNGEERAKGNILERFSAQQFPDLHSELNLSSLELGDSALYFCASSVDPEISYNEQFFGPGTRLTVL.

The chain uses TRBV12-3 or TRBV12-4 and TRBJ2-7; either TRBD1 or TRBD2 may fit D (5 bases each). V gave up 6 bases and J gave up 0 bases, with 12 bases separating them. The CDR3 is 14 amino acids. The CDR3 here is CASRSGAGSYEQYF. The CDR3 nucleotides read TGTGCCAGCAGGTCCGGGGCTGGCTCCTACGAGCAGTACTTC.

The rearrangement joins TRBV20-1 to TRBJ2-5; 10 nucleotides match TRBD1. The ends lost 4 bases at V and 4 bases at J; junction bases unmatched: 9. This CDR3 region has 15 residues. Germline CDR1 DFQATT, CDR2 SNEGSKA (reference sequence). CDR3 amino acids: CSAIPGTGDLETQYF. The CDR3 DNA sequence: TGCAGTGCTATCCCCGGGACAGGGGATTTAGAGACCCAGTACTTC.

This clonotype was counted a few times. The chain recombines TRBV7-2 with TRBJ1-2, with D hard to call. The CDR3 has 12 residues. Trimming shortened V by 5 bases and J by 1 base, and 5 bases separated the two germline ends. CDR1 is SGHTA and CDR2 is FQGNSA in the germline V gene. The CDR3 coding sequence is TGTGCCAGCAGCCCTGTTAACTATGGCTACACCTTC. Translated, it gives CASSPVNYGYTF.

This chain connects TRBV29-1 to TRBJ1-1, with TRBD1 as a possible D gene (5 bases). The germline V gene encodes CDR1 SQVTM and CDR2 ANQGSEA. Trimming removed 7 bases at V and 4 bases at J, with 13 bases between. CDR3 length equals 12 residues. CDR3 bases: TGCAGCGGGAGGGGCTGGGGCACTGAAGCTTTCTTT. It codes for CSGRGWGTEAFF.

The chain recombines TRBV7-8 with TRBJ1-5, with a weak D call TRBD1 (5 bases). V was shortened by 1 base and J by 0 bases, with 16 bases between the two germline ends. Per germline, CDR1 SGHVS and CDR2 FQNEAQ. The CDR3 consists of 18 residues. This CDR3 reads CASSLGPLGRISNQPQHF. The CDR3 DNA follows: TGTGCCAGCAGCTTAGGTCCATTGGGACGGATTAGCAATCAGCCCCAGCATTTT.

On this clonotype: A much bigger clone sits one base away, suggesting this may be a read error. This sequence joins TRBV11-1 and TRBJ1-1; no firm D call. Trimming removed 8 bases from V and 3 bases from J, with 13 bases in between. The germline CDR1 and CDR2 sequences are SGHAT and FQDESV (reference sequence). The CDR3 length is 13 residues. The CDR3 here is CASGSLPHTEAFF. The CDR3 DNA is TGTGCCAGCGGCTCCCTCCCTCACACTGAAGCTTTCTTT.

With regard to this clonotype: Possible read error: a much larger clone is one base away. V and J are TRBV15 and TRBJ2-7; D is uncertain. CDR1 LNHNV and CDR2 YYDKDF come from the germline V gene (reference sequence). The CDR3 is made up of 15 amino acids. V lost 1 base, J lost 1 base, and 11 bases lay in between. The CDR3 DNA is TGTGCCACCAGCAGAGGGAAGGGCCTTTCCTACGAGCAGTACTTC. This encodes CATSRGKGLSYEQYF.

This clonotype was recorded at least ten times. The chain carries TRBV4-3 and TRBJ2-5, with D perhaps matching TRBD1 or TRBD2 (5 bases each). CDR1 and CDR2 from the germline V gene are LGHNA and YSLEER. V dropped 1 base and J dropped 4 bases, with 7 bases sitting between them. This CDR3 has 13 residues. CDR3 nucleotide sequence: TGCGCCAGCAGCCAAGGGGACGGAGAGACCCAGTACTTC. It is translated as CASSQGDGETQYF.

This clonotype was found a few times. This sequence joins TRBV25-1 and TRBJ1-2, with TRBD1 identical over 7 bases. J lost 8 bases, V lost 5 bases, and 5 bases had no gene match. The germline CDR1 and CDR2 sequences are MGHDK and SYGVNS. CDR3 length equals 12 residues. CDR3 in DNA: TGTGCCAGCAGTCACAGGGGAGGAGGCTACACCTTC. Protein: CASSHRGGGYTF.

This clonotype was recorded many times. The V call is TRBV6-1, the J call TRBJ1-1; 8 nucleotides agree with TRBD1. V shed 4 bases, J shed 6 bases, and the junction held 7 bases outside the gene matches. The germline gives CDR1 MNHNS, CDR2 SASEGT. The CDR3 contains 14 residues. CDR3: CASSVGTGHPEAFF. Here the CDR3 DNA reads TGTGCCAGCAGTGTGGGGACAGGACATCCTGAAGCTTTCTTT.

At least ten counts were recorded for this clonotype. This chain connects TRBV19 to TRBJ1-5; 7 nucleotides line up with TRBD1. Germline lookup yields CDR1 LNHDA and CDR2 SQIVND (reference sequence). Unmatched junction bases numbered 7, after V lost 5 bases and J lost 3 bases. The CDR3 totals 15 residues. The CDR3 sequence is CASSLTGVDNQPQHF. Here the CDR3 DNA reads TGTGCCAGTAGTCTTACAGGGGTCGACAATCAGCCCCAGCATTTT.

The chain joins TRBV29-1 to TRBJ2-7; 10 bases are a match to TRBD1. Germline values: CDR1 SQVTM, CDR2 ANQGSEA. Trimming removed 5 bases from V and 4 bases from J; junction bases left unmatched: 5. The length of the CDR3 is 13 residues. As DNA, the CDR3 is TGCAGCGTTATTGGGACAGGGGTGTACGAGCAGTACTTC. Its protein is CSVIGTGVYEQYF.

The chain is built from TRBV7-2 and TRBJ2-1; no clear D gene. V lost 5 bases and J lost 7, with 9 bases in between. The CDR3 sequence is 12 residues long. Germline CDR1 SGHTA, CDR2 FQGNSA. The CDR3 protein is CASSHPGNEQFF. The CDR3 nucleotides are TGTGCCAGCAGCCACCCGGGTAATGAGCAGTTCTTC.